These 8 T cell receptor beta chains were sequenced from one sample in a study of blood T cell repertoires in COVID-19. The protocol was immunoSEQ multiplex PCR, while the TCRdb copy is restricted to in-frame clones and leaves out a portion. The data show under 250,000 clones, 70% to 90% seen once. The sample comprised peripheral blood. All receptors derive from a young man with active or convalescent COVID-19.

The genes are TRBV2 and TRBJ2-1, with D hard to call. Germline CDR1 and CDR2: SNHLY and FYNNEI. Between the trimmed V and J ends, which lost 2 bases and 4 bases, there was a span of 6 bases. This CDR3 spans 13 amino acids. This CDR3 reads CASSESAYNEQFF. The CDR3 coding sequence is TGTGCCAGCAGTGAATCAGCGTACAATGAGCAGTTCTTC.

This clone has only a few counts. This sequence joins TRBV29-1 and TRBJ2-2, with a tentative D call TRBD1 (6 bases). Germline CDR1 SQVTM, CDR2 ANQGSEA. V shed 7 bases and J shed 2 bases, with 20 bases lying between them. The CDR3 sequence is 16 residues long. CDR3 region: CSAGTGWGTNTGELFF. CDR3 nucleotide sequence: TGCAGCGCAGGAACAGGGTGGGGTACAAACACCGGGGAGCTGTTTTTT.

J is TRBJ2-7 and V is TRBV7-6; D perhaps matches TRBD2 (5 bases). There are 14 residues in the CDR3. The germline gives CDR1 SGHVS, CDR2 FNYEAQ. V was shortened by 5 bases and J by 6 bases, with 17 bases between the two germline ends. Written as DNA, the CDR3 is TGTGCCAGCAGCCCCGGACTCGCTCTGGTCGAGCAGTACTTC. Residues: CASSPGLALVEQYF.

The rearrangement links TRBV20-1 to TRBJ2-1, with a possible D match to TRBD2 (7 bases). The germline gives CDR1 DFQATT, CDR2 SNEGSKA (reference sequence). The CDR3 consists of 11 residues. V was trimmed by 4 bases and J by 13 bases, leaving 14 bases between them. The CDR3 loop is CSAMPGGPQFF. The CDR3, as DNA: TGCAGTGCTATGCCCGGGGGGCCCCAGTTCTTC.

To note about this clone: This CDR3 is also generated by other DNA sequences in the sample. The V and J genes are TRBV16 and TRBJ2-5, with 7 nucleotides matching TRBD2. This CDR3 region has 16 residues. Germline V gives CDR1 KGHSY, CDR2 FQNENV. V gave up 1 base and J gave up 5 bases; unmatched junction bases: 10. CDR3 in amino acids: CASSQWGGRSWETQYF. The CDR3 DNA reads as TGTGCCAGCAGCCAATGGGGGGGTCGGTCTTGGGAGACCCAGTACTTC.

J is TRBJ2-1 and V is TRBV18; 10 bases are a match to TRBD2. Germline CDR1 and CDR2: KGHSH and LQKENI. This CDR3 is 16 amino acids long. After removal of 3 bases from V and 8 bases from J, the junction contained 10 bases not matched to a gene. The CDR3 DNA reads TGTGCCAGCTCACCCGCTAGCGGGAGCTTTGGCGATGAGCAGTTCTTC. Translating gives CASSPASGSFGDEQFF.

V gene TRBV3-1 (or the pseudogene TRBV3-2) combines with J gene TRBJ1-2; D possibly corresponds to TRBD1 (6 bases). The CDR3 consists of 12 residues. The V gene lost 4 bases and the J gene lost 5 bases, with 8 bases spanning the gap. Per germline, CDR1 LGHDT and CDR2 YNNKEL (reference sequence). The CDR3 reads CASSPTGYGYTF. The CDR3 DNA reads TGTGCCAGCAGCCCGACAGGATATGGCTACACCTTC.

This chain joins TRBV10-3 and TRBJ2-5, with TRBD1 matching over 9 bases. In germline, CDR1 is ENHRY, CDR2 SYGVKD. The CDR3 covers 16 residues. V trimming: 6 bases; J trimming: 0 bases; junction bases outside the gene matches: 8. The CDR3 spells CAIRAGTGSNQETQYF. The CDR3 coding sequence is TGTGCCATCAGGGCCGGGACAGGGAGTAACCAAGAGACCCAGTACTTC.